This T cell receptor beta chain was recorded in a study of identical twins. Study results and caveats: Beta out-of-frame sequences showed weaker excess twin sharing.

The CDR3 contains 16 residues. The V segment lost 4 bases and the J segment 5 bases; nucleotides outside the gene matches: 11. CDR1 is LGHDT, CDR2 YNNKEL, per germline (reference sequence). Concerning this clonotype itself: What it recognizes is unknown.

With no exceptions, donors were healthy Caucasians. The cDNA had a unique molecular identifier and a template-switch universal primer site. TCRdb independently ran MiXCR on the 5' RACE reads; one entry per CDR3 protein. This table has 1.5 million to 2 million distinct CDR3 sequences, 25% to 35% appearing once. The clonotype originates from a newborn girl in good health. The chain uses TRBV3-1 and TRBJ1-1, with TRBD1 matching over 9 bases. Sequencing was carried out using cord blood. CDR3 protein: CASSPGQGRRGTEAFF. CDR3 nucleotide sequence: TGTGCCAGCAGCCCGGGACAGGGCCGCCGCGGGACTGAAGCTTTCTTT.